This T cell receptor beta chain was obtained from a study of STAT5B mutations in CD4+ large granular lymphocyte leukemia (dated by TCRdb to between 2021 and 2023). Background for the entire study: Among the healthy controls, the CDR3 'QG' motif was associated with a particular HLA allele. TCRbeta repertoires of CD4+ T-cell large granular lymphocyte leukemia patients were compared with those of healthy blood donors. Flow cytometry performed on FACSCanto II or FACSVerse showed that the purified fractions had more than 95% purity among lymphocytes. Broad study findings and their caveats: The main leukemic clonotypes were found to be private to each patient, although approximately 25% of the main leukemic clonotypes were detected at low frequency in the non-leukemic repertoires of other patients. CD4-sorted patient repertoires appeared more clonal than healthy CD4+ repertoires, and this difference persisted after removing the putative leukemic clones. TRBV06-family usage was enriched among the top patient clones (8/27) compared with healthy controls (2/35). The data were not HLA-matched, and the relatively small sample size could explain the higher clonality seen in CD4+ compared with CD8+ T-LGLL.

The CDR3, from cysteine to phenylalanine, totals 11 residues. The DNA shown is the 33-base CDR3, in frame from base 1. CDR1 and CDR2, per the germline V gene (reference sequence), are DFQATT and SNEGSKA. At the junction V is shortened by 0 bases and J by 7 bases, with 4 bases in between. Concerning this clone: Its antigen remains undetermined. Base-call qualities are not available, and no considerably larger clone is one nucleotide away.

TCRbeta rearrangements were sequenced from genomic DNA using the immunoSEQ assay at survey resolution. Concerning the study's data processing: In the TCR sequencing data, the smallest productive clonotype frequency that could be detected was 2.59 x 10-5. Only productive TCRbeta rearrangements, defined as complete and in-frame sequences, were included in the analyses. Simpson clonality, calculated in the immunoSEQ Analyzer version 3.0, was used as the measure of sample clonality. Clones were binned by frequency as very rare, small, medium, large (1-20%) or hyperexpanded (>20%). OLGA 1.2.3 estimated generation probabilities, VDJtools produced V-gene circos plots, VDJdb was queried for specificities, and GLIPH identified CDR3 motifs. Not all clones reach the TCRdb copy of this immuneACCESS table, which keeps in-frame sequences only. Checked studies attribute under half of the gap to unresolved V genes and leave the rest unexplained. The V and J calls and clone size come from that table; D and trimming were worked out from the DNA. The sample records around 32,000 clones, roughly 78% of which are singletons. The ten most abundant clones make up more than 0.35% of the sample.

The healthy control group was made up of roughly 39 blood donors, and the Finnish Red Cross blood service supplied their buffy coats. All TCR-sequenced material derived from peripheral blood: patient blood samples and healthy donor buffy coats. Peripheral blood mononuclear cells were isolated by Ficoll-Hypaque gradient centrifugation. CD4+ cells were purified magnetically from the buffy coats of healthy controls. The Gentra Puregene Cell and Tissue kit was used for genomic DNA extraction, and quantification was performed on a Qubit 2.0 fluorometer. The sequence is built from TRBV20-1 and TRBJ1-3, with an unclear D gene assignment. The specimen was CD4+ T cells from blood buffy coats. The clonotype was recovered from a human donor in good health. The nucleotide sequence reads TGCAGTGCTAGAGATATCAACACCATATATTTT. Translation gives CSARDINTIYF.